Listed here are 31 T cell receptor beta chains from one sample, sequenced in a study of blood T cell repertoires in COVID-19. The repertoire was sequenced with immunoSEQ multiplex PCR; TCRdb's copy has only in-frame clones and lacks some. The data hold roughly 140,000 clones, with more than 70% observed a single time. The sequenced sample was peripheral blood. The source of these receptors is a woman between 50 and 59 years old with acute or convalescent COVID-19.

The V gene is TRBV7-9, the J gene TRBJ1-5; the D gene is possibly TRBD1 (5 bases). The CDR3 has 14 amino acids. V was cut by 1 base and J by 5 bases, with 9 bases left in between. The germline CDR1 and CDR2 sequences are SEHNR and FQNEAQ (reference sequence). CDR3 sequence reads: CASSLGGVDQPQHF. CDR3 DNA sequence: TGTGCCAGCAGCTTAGGGGGGGTAGATCAGCCCCAGCATTTT.

The V gene is TRBV7-7, the J gene TRBJ2-1, with D perhaps matching TRBD2 (7 bases). The germline V gene has CDR1 SSHAT and CDR2 FNYEAQ (reference sequence). V lost 7 bases, J lost 6 bases, and 19 bases lay in between. This CDR3 is built from 15 residues. The CDR3 DNA follows: TGTGCCAGCACCCCCCAAGGCGGGGGCCTCAATGAGCAGTTCTTC. Translated: CASTPQGGGLNEQFF.

The J gene is TRBJ2-1, the V gene TRBV19, with 13 bases matching TRBD2. This CDR3 contains 18 residues. V gave up 5 bases and J gave up 4 bases; unmatched junction bases: 11. Germline V CDR1 and CDR2: LNHDA, SQIVND (reference sequence). In nucleotides, the CDR3 is TGTGCCAGTAGTGCGACTAGCGGGGGGTTTAGCGTATACAATGAGCAGTTCTTC. Protein product: CASSATSGGFSVYNEQFF.

The gene calls are TRBV25-1 and TRBJ1-3; D is perhaps TRBD1 (5 bases). V dropped 2 bases and J dropped 4 bases, with 9 bases sitting between them. Looked up from germline, CDR1 is MGHDK and CDR2 is SYGVNS. The length of the CDR3 is 14 residues. CDR3 in amino acids: CASSEAGWGNTIYF. The CDR3 DNA follows: TGTGCCAGCAGTGAAGCAGGGTGGGGAAACACCATATATTTT.

Here the CDR3 reads CASSKPGLAGFNEQFF. CDR3 nucleotide sequence: TGTGCCAGCAGCAAACCGGGACTAGCGGGGTTCAATGAGCAGTTCTTC. The chain combines TRBV28 with TRBJ2-1; the match to TRBD2 covers 13 bases. Trimming took 6 bases from V and 6 from J; bases not matched to a gene: 8. Germline values: CDR1 MDHEN, CDR2 SYDVKM. The length of the CDR3 is 16 residues.

This chain uses TRBV2 with TRBJ1-5; D is perhaps TRBD1 (6 bases). V gave up 6 bases and J gave up 3 bases, with 12 bases separating them. The CDR3 length is 14 residues. CDR1 is SNHLY and CDR2 is FYNNEI in the germline V gene. The CDR3 here is CASSVTGHNQPQHF. The CDR3 DNA reads as TGTGCCAGCAGCGTAACGGGACACAATCAGCCCCAGCATTTT.

The chain has TRBV6-2 or TRBV6-3 and TRBJ2-1; perhaps TRBD1 as D (6 bases). V was cut by 4 bases and J by 9 bases, with 13 bases left in between. Germline V gene data show CDR1 as MNHEY and CDR2 as SVGEGT. The CDR3 is made up of 13 amino acids. The CDR3 spells CASSSTGLGEQFF. DNA of the CDR3: TGTGCCAGCAGTTCAACAGGGTTGGGTGAGCAGTTCTTC.

The chain joins TRBV11-1 to TRBJ1-2; 10 positions agree with TRBD1. CDR1 SGHAT and CDR2 FQDESV come from the germline V gene (reference sequence). V lost 5 bases to trimming and J lost 4 bases; unmatched junction nucleotides: 10. The CDR3 loop spans 16 amino acids. The CDR3 region is CASSQPWDRGSYGYTF. The CDR3 region has the DNA TGTGCCAGCAGCCAACCCTGGGACAGGGGATCCTATGGCTACACCTTC.

The chain joins TRBV10-3 to TRBJ2-7; 8 bases match TRBD1. The CDR3 totals 12 residues. The germline CDR1 and CDR2 sequences are ENHRY and SYGVKD. Losses at the gene ends were 7 bases for V and 3 bases for J; bases not matched to a gene: 2. The CDR3 region has the DNA TGTGCCATCAATACAGGGGGCTACGAGCAGTACTTC. Its translation: CAINTGGYEQYF.

The V call is TRBV7-9, the J call TRBJ1-6; D remains ambiguous. The V and J ends lost 3 bases and 10 bases respectively, with 16 bases between them. The CDR3 extends over 15 amino acids. Germline CDR1 reads SEHNR; CDR2 reads FQNEAQ (reference sequence). The chain's CDR3 is CASSFGTVADSPLHF. The CDR3 DNA is TGTGCCAGCAGCTTCGGTACCGTAGCGGACTCACCCCTCCACTTT.

The rearrangement links TRBV28 to TRBJ2-5; D is perhaps TRBD2 (6 bases). Trimming took off 5 bases at V and 0 bases at J, with 19 bases between the two ends. CDR1 MDHEN and CDR2 SYDVKM come from the germline V gene. The CDR3 length is 17 residues. DNA for the CDR3: TGTGCCAGCAGTGACGCCTTTGTCGCTAGCGACCAAGAGACCCAGTACTTC. Its translation: CASSDAFVASDQETQYF.

This clone has a handful of counts. The chain links TRBV6-2 or TRBV6-3 to TRBJ2-3, with D perhaps TRBD2 (5 bases). Trimming cost V 2 bases and J 4 bases, with 10 bases left between them. Germline CDR1 and CDR2: MNHEY and SVGEGT. The CDR3 runs 14 residues. CDR3 sequence: CASSYERFADTQYF. CDR3 DNA sequence: TGTGCCAGCAGTTACGAGCGGTTCGCAGATACGCAGTATTTT.

This clone was observed a single time. The chain is built from TRBV18 and TRBJ1-4; D is ambiguous. The CDR3 sequence is 17 residues long. V was pared by 0 bases and J by 8 bases, with 19 bases between. Germline CDR1 reads KGHSH; CDR2 reads LQKENI. CDR3 nucleotide sequence: TGTGCCAGCTCACCACCCGAATCTTCGGGTGTCGGGGAAAAACTGTTTTTT. Translating it yields CASSPPESSGVGEKLFF.

This chain uses TRBV27 with TRBJ1-2; D ambiguous. Trimming left V 7 bases short and J 2 bases short, with 20 bases between. In germline, CDR1 is MNHEY, CDR2 SMNVEV (reference sequence). This CDR3 is built from 16 residues. Written as DNA, the CDR3 is TGTGCCAGCAATAAGGGTGCGAGAGAGGGCAACTATGGCTACACCTTC. Amino acid sequence: CASNKGAREGNYGYTF.

The V call is TRBV19, the J call TRBJ1-5; D remains unclear. This CDR3 has 12 residues. Germline CDR1 and CDR2: LNHDA and SQIVND (reference sequence). V gave up 7 bases and J gave up 9 bases, with 13 bases separating them. The CDR3 loop is CASIPRRGPQHF. The CDR3 DNA sequence: TGTGCCAGTATCCCACGCCGAGGGCCCCAGCATTTT. Together with reference TRBV19 and TRBJ1-5, the CDR3 gives the full variable domain: DGGITQSPKYLFRKEGQNVTLSCEQNLNHDAMYWYRQDPGQGLRLIYYSQIVNDFQKGDIAEGYSVSREKKESFPLTVTSAQKNPTAFYLCASIPRRGPQHFGDGTRLSIL.

The chain carries TRBV3-1 (or the pseudogene TRBV3-2) and TRBJ2-5; D uncertain. The CDR3 is made up of 15 amino acids. V was trimmed by 0 bases and J by 5 bases, leaving 13 bases between them. Germline-derived CDR1 and CDR2 are LGHDT and YNNKEL (reference sequence). The CDR3 reads CASSQDNLGDETQYF. The CDR3 coding sequence is TGTGCCAGCAGCCAAGATAACTTGGGCGATGAGACCCAGTACTTC.

This clone has only a few counts. The rearrangement uses TRBV5-1 and TRBJ1-1; 10 positions agree with TRBD1. CDR1 SGHRS and CDR2 YFSETQ come from the germline V gene. The CDR3 is made up of 16 amino acids. Trimming removed 4 bases from V and 1 base from J; junction bases left unmatched: 7. The CDR3 protein is CASSLGQGSGNTEAFF. The CDR3, as DNA: TGCGCCAGCAGCCTGGGACAGGGGAGCGGGAACACTGAAGCTTTCTTT.

This clone was counted at least ten times. This chain joins TRBV6-6 and TRBJ2-3, with a tentative D call TRBD1 (6 bases). The V gene lost 5 bases and the J gene lost 3 bases, with 21 bases spanning the gap. Germline V gene data show CDR1 as MNHNY and CDR2 as SVGAGI (reference sequence). The CDR3 sequence is 17 residues long. DNA of the CDR3: TGTGCCAGCAGTCGAACCACTTACAGGGCTGGGACAGATACGCAGTATTTT. Translation: CASSRTTYRAGTDTQYF.

The V call is TRBV9, the J call TRBJ1-2; unclear D gene. Germline V gene lookup returns CDR1 SGDLS and CDR2 YYNGEE. The CDR3 is 13 residues long. Trimming pared 3 bases from V and 8 bases from J, leaving 14 bases between. CDR3 protein: CASSGEGFRGYTF. The CDR3 coding sequence is TGTGCCAGCAGCGGTGAGGGTTTTCGAGGCTACACCTTC.

This chain connects TRBV3-1 (or the pseudogene TRBV3-2) to TRBJ2-2; unclear D gene. There are 15 residues in the CDR3. Germline CDR1 and CDR2: LGHDT and YNNKEL (reference sequence). The germline V and J ends were trimmed by 4 bases and 1 base, with 10 bases remaining between them. The CDR3 protein is CASSRLAQNTGELFF. CDR3 nucleotides: TGTGCCAGCAGCCGACTCGCACAGAACACCGGGGAGCTGTTTTTT.

This chain joins TRBV20-1 and TRBJ2-7, with D possibly TRBD1 on 8 matching bases. Trimming pared 3 bases from V and 2 bases from J, leaving 26 bases between. CDR1 is DFQATT and CDR2 is SNEGSKA in the germline V gene (reference sequence). CDR3 size: 18 residues. The CDR3 loop reads CSASGVTGEGLSAYEQYF. The CDR3 DNA sequence: TGCAGTGCTAGTGGGGTGACAGGGGAGGGCCTCTCGGCCTACGAGCAGTACTTC.

The sample holds a few counts of this clone. The chain joins TRBV18 to TRBJ2-7; tentative D call: TRBD2 (7 bases). Germline CDR1 is KGHSH and CDR2 is LQKENI. Trimming removed 6 bases from V and 2 bases from J, with 20 bases in between. This CDR3 contains 16 residues. This CDR3 reads CASSTRAGAAAYEQYF. The CDR3 region has the DNA TGTGCCAGCTCCACGAGGGCGGGGGCTGCCGCCTACGAGCAGTACTTC.

V and J are TRBV6-5 and TRBJ1-2, with 8 bases that match TRBD1. CDR3 length: 13 amino acids. Trimming cost V 6 bases and J 4 bases; bases outside gene matches: 4. The germline V gene encodes CDR1 MNHEY and CDR2 SVGAGI. The CDR3 DNA sequence: TGTGCCAGCAGCCTACAGGGGGGCTATGGCTACACCTTC. The encoded protein is CASSLQGGYGYTF.

A few counts support this clone. The gene calls are TRBV11-3 and TRBJ2-3; a weak D match, TRBD2 (5 bases). There are 14 residues in the CDR3. With 5 bases removed from V and 4 bases from J, the gap between germline ends came to 13 bases. CDR1 and CDR2 (germline): SGHNT, YENEEA. As DNA, the CDR3 is TGTGCCAGCAGCGGGAGAAGTAGCCCAGATACGCAGTATTTT. Residues: CASSGRSSPDTQYF.

The chain carries TRBV6-2 or TRBV6-3 and TRBJ1-4; unclear D gene. The V gene lost 2 bases and the J gene lost 7 bases, with 11 bases spanning the gap. Germline CDR1 is MNHEY and CDR2 is SVGEGT. This CDR3 comprises 14 residues. CDR3 region: CASSYKSTSEKLFF. CDR3 DNA: TGTGCCAGCAGTTACAAATCGACAAGTGAAAAACTGTTTTTT.

V usage is TRBV10-3 and J usage is TRBJ1-1; the D gene is possibly TRBD1 (6 bases). Trimming removed 10 bases from V and 2 bases from J, with 20 bases in between. Germline CDR1 and CDR2: ENHRY and SYGVKD. The CDR3 is made up of 15 amino acids. DNA of the CDR3: TGTGCCACCAAACATAGGACAGATTTTAACACTGAAGCTTTCTTT. Protein product: CATKHRTDFNTEAFF.

The chain uses TRBV7-2 and TRBJ2-5; 8 bases match TRBD1. V lost 2 bases, J lost 4 bases, and 3 bases stayed unmatched. The CDR3 has 14 amino acids. Germline CDR1 SGHTA, CDR2 FQGNSA. CDR3 DNA sequence: TGTGCCAGCAGCTTATCAGGGGGCGTAGAGACCCAGTACTTC. This codes for CASSLSGGVETQYF. The complete variable domain, with remaining parts taken from reference TRBV7-2 and TRBJ2-5, reads GAGVSQSPSNKVTEKGKDVELRCDPISGHTALYWYRQSLGQGLEFLIYFQGNSAPDKSGLPSDRFSAERTGGSVSTLTIQRTQQEDSAVYLCASSLSGGVETQYFGPGTRLLVL.

The gene calls are TRBV18 and TRBJ2-3, with TRBD1 matching 7 bases. V shed 6 bases and J 6 bases; nucleotides not matched to a gene: 15. CDR1 and CDR2 (germline): KGHSH, LQKENI. CDR3 length equals 16 residues. CDR3 DNA sequence: TGTGCCAGCTCCAAGGCCTTACAGGGGATGTACGATACGCAGTATTTT. Amino acid sequence: CASSKALQGMYDTQYF.

The CDR3 region is CASSFDRATEAFF. The DNA of the CDR3 is TGTGCCAGCAGTTTCGACAGGGCCACTGAAGCTTTCTTT. The rearrangement links TRBV6-5 to TRBJ1-1; TRBD1 aligns across 7 bases. CDR1 and CDR2 (germline): MNHEY, SVGAGI. J was trimmed by 4 bases and V by 4 bases; bases with no gene match: 3. This CDR3 has 13 residues.

This clone showed up just a few times. V usage is TRBV5-1 and J usage is TRBJ2-3; possible D gene TRBD1, 5 bases. The V and J ends lost 4 bases and 1 base respectively, with 13 bases between them. The CDR3 runs 15 residues. Per germline, CDR1 SGHRS and CDR2 YFSETQ. The CDR3 is CASSPWGLRTDTQYF. In DNA form, the CDR3 reads TGCGCCAGCAGCCCCTGGGGCCTACGCACAGATACGCAGTATTTT.

V usage is TRBV5-1 and J usage is TRBJ1-1; 8 nucleotides align to TRBD1. The CDR3 totals 15 residues. Trimming took 1 base from V and 6 from J; bases not matched to a gene: 8. Germline CDR1 and CDR2: SGHRS and YFSETQ. The CDR3 bases are TGCGCCAGCAGCTTGTTAGGACAGGGTAACCCTGAAGCTTTCTTT. Its translation is CASSLLGQGNPEAFF.